This T cell receptor beta chain is drawn from a study of early T cells in non-severe SARS-CoV-2 infection. Across the study: Chains from this unsorted whole-blood bulk RNA could not be paired.

The J segment lost 2 bases and the V segment lost 7 bases, leaving 8 bases of the junction unmatched. Per germline, CDR1 MNHNY and CDR2 SVGAGI (reference sequence). This CDR3 has 14 residues. Each single cDNA molecule received a unique molecular identifier. MiXCR was run by TCRdb on the 5' RACE reads, yielding one entry per CDR3 protein. The data contain more than 55,000 distinct CDR3 sequences, around 13% of them seen just once; the ten biggest clones take up approximately 8.5%. The J gene is TRBJ2-7, the V gene TRBV6-6, with 7 bases that match TRBD2. Here the sequenced sample was whole blood, taken at baseline. The TCR sequence derives from an adult who was a healthcare worker with PCR-confirmed SARS-CoV-2 infection or an uninfected control (not recorded which). CDR3 loop: CASTGRRGTYEQYF. As DNA, the CDR3 is TGTGCCAGCACGGGGAGGCGGGGGACCTACGAGCAGTACTTC.